This record concerns one TCR beta chain sequence. The protocol was immunoSEQ multiplex PCR, while the TCRdb copy is restricted to in-frame clones and leaves out a portion. The sample gives approximately 30,000 clones, over 75% of which show up once; roughly 15% is in the top ten. V dropped 4 bases and J dropped 0; count of bases not matched to a gene: 9. Germline CDR1 SGHNT, CDR2 YENEEA. The CDR3 has 16 amino acids. The record originates from a study of blood T cell repertoires in COVID-19. The receptor was isolated from a man between 65 and 79 years old with active COVID-19. The chain recombines TRBV11-3 with TRBJ2-7, with 7 bases aligning to TRBD2. The sample consisted of peripheral blood. This CDR3 reads CASSSPRRGSSYEQYF. The CDR3 DNA sequence: TGTGCCAGCAGCTCCCCAAGGCGGGGGAGCTCCTACGAGCAGTACTTC.